The next 22 T cell receptor beta chains were all read from a single sample in a study of T cells after yellow fever vaccination. TCRdb recomputed calls from the 5' RACE reads with MiXCR, one row per CDR3 protein. This table has approximately 600,000 distinct CDR3 sequences, more than 9% appearing once. The material sequenced was PBMCs, taken on the day of the yellow fever booster vaccination. The receptor source for this set is a man aged 25 to 45 who received the YFV17D yellow fever vaccine.

This clonotype turned up a few times. The J gene is TRBJ2-1, the V gene TRBV5-4; 7 bases fit TRBD1. Germline V gene data show CDR1 as SGHNT and CDR2 as YYREEE (reference sequence). The CDR3 sequence is 11 residues long. Trimming removed 0 bases from V and 14 bases from J; junction bases left unmatched: 2. CDR3 residues: CASSLGDREFF. The CDR3 DNA reads as TGTGCCAGCAGCTTGGGGGACAGAGAGTTCTTC.

This clonotype was seen more than once but under ten times. The CDR3 loop is CSARDRTRGSGELFF. The CDR3 nucleotides read TGCAGTGCTAGAGATAGAACACGTGGGTCCGGGGAGCTGTTTTTT. J is TRBJ2-2 and V is TRBV20-1, with D unclear. From germline, CDR1 is DFQATT and CDR2 SNEGSKA (reference sequence). V dropped 0 bases and J dropped 6 bases, with 14 bases sitting between them. CDR3 length: 15 residues.

V usage is TRBV5-1 and J usage is TRBJ2-7; D could derive from TRBD1 or TRBD2 (6 bases each). The CDR3 runs to 13 residues. Trimming removed 0 bases at V and 5 bases at J, with 9 bases between. The germline V gene encodes CDR1 SGHRS and CDR2 YFSETQ. CDR3 DNA sequence: TGCGCCAGCAGCTTGGACGGGGGCGACGAGCAGTACTTC. Translated, it gives CASSLDGGDEQYF.

This clonotype was counted between two and nine times. The chain combines TRBV7-9 with TRBJ1-2, with unresolved D. The CDR3 is 14 amino acids. Germline loops: CDR1 SEHNR, CDR2 FQNEAQ (reference sequence). Trimming cost V 1 base and J 7 bases, with 13 bases left between them. CDR3 coding DNA: TGTGCCAGCAGCTTAGTGGAGTCGCGGAGTGGCTACACCTTC. It yields the protein CASSLVESRSGYTF.

This clonotype occurred many times. The rearrangement joins TRBV6-4 to TRBJ2-2; D is uncertain. CDR1 is MRHNA and CDR2 is SNTAGT in the germline V gene. V was cut by 3 bases and J by 2 bases, with 4 bases left in between. The CDR3 spans 13 residues. The CDR3 coding sequence is TGTGCCAGCAGTGAGGACAACACCGGGGAGCTGTTTTTT. Its translation: CASSEDNTGELFF.

This clonotype was recorded a few times. The rearrangement uses TRBV4-3 and TRBJ2-3, with D unclear. The CDR3 contains 14 residues. The V and J ends lost 0 bases and 10 bases respectively, with 14 bases between them. Germline lookup yields CDR1 LGHNA and CDR2 YSLEER. For the CDR3, the DNA is TGCGCCAGCAGCCAAGAAGGCACGACTCAATCGCAGTATTTT. Translated: CASSQEGTTQSQYF.

This clonotype was seen ten or more times. The chain is built from TRBV20-1 and TRBJ2-3; 15 bases match TRBD2. Germline V gene lookup returns CDR1 DFQATT and CDR2 SNEGSKA (reference sequence). This CDR3 has 14 amino acids. V lost 7 bases to trimming and J lost 2 bases; unmatched junction nucleotides: 1. The CDR3 region is CSGTSGRATDTQYF. CDR3 nucleotide sequence: TGCAGTGGGACTAGCGGGAGGGCCACAGATACGCAGTATTTT.

This clonotype occurred a few times. The rearrangement joins TRBV20-1 to TRBJ1-6, with D uncertain. This CDR3 is 12 amino acids long. V lost 5 bases and J lost 6, with 8 bases in between. Germline lookup yields CDR1 DFQATT and CDR2 SNEGSKA (reference sequence). The CDR3 coding sequence is TGCAGTGCTTTCGTTCCTAATTCACCCCTCCACTTT. Residues: CSAFVPNSPLHF.

The rearrangement uses TRBV10-3 and TRBJ1-2; D might be TRBD1 (5 bases). Germline V gene data show CDR1 as ENHRY and CDR2 as SYGVKD. V was shortened by 3 bases and J by 6 bases, with 14 bases between the two germline ends. The CDR3 covers 14 residues. DNA of the CDR3: TGTGCCATCAGTGAAGACAGTAGAGTGGATGGCTACACCTTC. This codes for CAISEDSRVDGYTF.

This clonotype was seen only a few times. The chain carries TRBV9 and TRBJ1-4; tentative D call: TRBD1 (6 bases). The V gene's germline CDR1 is SGDLS and CDR2 YYNGEE. This CDR3 contains 13 residues. Trimming removed 4 bases from V and 6 bases from J, with 10 bases in between. The CDR3 DNA sequence: TGTGCCAGCAGCAAAGGGGGGGATGAAAAACTGTTTTTT. Its protein is CASSKGGDEKLFF.

The CDR3 region has the DNA TGTGCCAGCAGCTTAGTATATAGCGGGAGTAGGACCCAGTACTTC. Translation: CASSLVYSGSRTQYF. This sequence joins TRBV7-2 and TRBJ2-5, with 9 bases matching TRBD2. Germline CDR1 SGHTA, CDR2 FQGNSA. The CDR3 totals 15 residues. Trimming cost V 1 base and J 7 bases; bases outside gene matches: 7.

This clonotype was seen only a few times. The chain has TRBV25-1 and TRBJ2-2, with D perhaps being TRBD1 or TRBD2 (6 bases each). The V gene lost 0 bases and the J gene lost 9 bases, with 11 bases spanning the gap. This CDR3 comprises 14 residues. The V gene's germline CDR1 is MGHDK and CDR2 SYGVNS. CDR3 sequence reads: CASSEYGGSRELFF. The CDR3, as DNA: TGTGCCAGCAGTGAATACGGGGGCTCTAGGGAGCTGTTTTTT.

This clonotype appeared many times. This rearrangement joins TRBV28 to TRBJ2-2; 8 bases line up with TRBD2. Losses at the gene ends were 6 bases for V and 6 bases for J; bases not matched to a gene: 3. Germline V gene lookup returns CDR1 MDHEN and CDR2 SYDVKM. The CDR3 totals 13 residues. In nucleotides, the CDR3 is TGTGCCAGCAGCCACGGGAGGGCCGGGGAGCTGTTTTTT. This codes for CASSHGRAGELFF.

CDR3 in DNA: TGTGCCAGCAGCTTAAAAACACAGGGCTTGGGGGACGAGCAGTACTTC. Translation gives CASSLKTQGLGDEQYF. This chain uses TRBV7-2 with TRBJ2-7; TRBD1 might be the D (6 bases). V was cut by 2 bases and J by 5 bases, with 19 bases left in between. The CDR3 loop spans 16 amino acids. Germline lookup yields CDR1 SGHTA and CDR2 FQGNSA.

This clonotype was counted between two and nine times. The chain joins TRBV6-2 or TRBV6-3 to TRBJ2-7; 8 nucleotides line up with TRBD1. J gave up 2 bases and V 6 bases, and 12 bases lay outside the gene matches. Germline values: CDR1 MNHEY, CDR2 SVGEGT. CDR3 length: 16 amino acids. In DNA, the CDR3 is TGTGCCAGCAGCTCCCCGGGGGACAGGCTTACCTACGAGCAGTACTTC. Residues: CASSSPGDRLTYEQYF.

This clonotype showed up just a few times. This rearrangement joins TRBV12-3 or TRBV12-4 to TRBJ2-1; the D gene is possibly TRBD1 (6 bases). With 1 base removed from V and 13 bases from J, the gap between germline ends came to 14 bases. The CDR3 is made up of 13 amino acids. The CDR3 DNA is TGTGCCAGCAGTTTAGGCCCGACAGGTCGCCAGTTCTTC. This translates into CASSLGPTGRQFF.

This clonotype has only a few counts. The chain uses TRBV19 and TRBJ2-4; 8 nucleotides agree with TRBD1. V was pared by 7 bases and J by 0 bases, with 5 bases of the junction left unmatched. The CDR3 loop spans 15 amino acids. Germline V gene data show CDR1 as LNHDA and CDR2 as SQIVND (reference sequence). The CDR3 nucleotides are TGTGCCAGTACCGCAGGGGGCTCAGCCAAAAACATTCAGTACTTC. As protein: CASTAGGSAKNIQYF.

In the case of this clonotype: The junction does not match germline at one end; this may be a read error. The V and J genes are TRBV20-1 and TRBJ1-3; D unresolved. CDR1 is DFQATT and CDR2 is SNEGSKA in the germline V gene (reference sequence). The CDR3 contains 14 residues. The CDR3 DNA reads as TGCAGTGCAAGAGACATTAGCTCTGGAAACACCATATATTTT. Translating it yields CSARDISSGNTIYF.

This clonotype has just a few counts. This chain links TRBV5-5 with TRBJ1-2; D is uncertain. CDR1 and CDR2 from the germline V gene are SGHKS and YYEKEE (reference sequence). The CDR3 runs 15 residues. The V and J ends lost 4 bases and 4 bases respectively, with 17 bases between them. For the CDR3, the DNA is TGTGCCAGCAGCCCCCCCAACTCGGGTTCCTATGGCTACACCTTC. As protein: CASSPPNSGSYGYTF. The whole variable domain, remainder taken from reference TRBV5-5 and TRBJ1-2, is DAGVTQSPTHLIKTRGQQVTLRCSPISGHKSVSWYQQVLGQGPQFIFQYYEKEERGRGNFPDRFSARQFPNYSSELNVNALLLGDSALYLCASSPPNSGSYGYTFGSGTRLTVV.

The chain links TRBV20-1 to TRBJ2-7; weak D call: TRBD2 (6 bases). Germline CDR1 and CDR2: DFQATT and SNEGSKA (reference sequence). This CDR3 contains 11 residues. V lost 5 bases, J lost 4 bases, and 9 bases lay in between. The CDR3 bases are TGCAGTGCTTGGGGAGGTTACGAGCAGTACTTC. Protein product: CSAWGGYEQYF.

This clonotype came up a few times. V and J are TRBV7-9 and TRBJ2-3; D might be TRBD1 (5 bases). Germline lookup yields CDR1 SEHNR and CDR2 FQNEAQ (reference sequence). The CDR3 totals 16 residues. The V and J ends lost 0 bases and 5 bases respectively, with 15 bases between them. The chain's CDR3 is CASSLAPQERGDTQYF. Written as DNA, the CDR3 is TGTGCCAGCAGCTTAGCTCCACAGGAACGAGGAGATACGCAGTATTTT.

The table lists this clonotype with many counts. The chain combines TRBV6-6 with TRBJ1-2; D gene unclear. V was pared by 4 bases and J by 6 bases, with 9 bases between. Germline values: CDR1 MNHNY, CDR2 SVGAGI (reference sequence). CDR3 size: 12 residues. The CDR3 DNA follows: TGTGCCAGCAGTTTGGGAGGGAATGGCTACACCTTC. This translates into CASSLGGNGYTF.